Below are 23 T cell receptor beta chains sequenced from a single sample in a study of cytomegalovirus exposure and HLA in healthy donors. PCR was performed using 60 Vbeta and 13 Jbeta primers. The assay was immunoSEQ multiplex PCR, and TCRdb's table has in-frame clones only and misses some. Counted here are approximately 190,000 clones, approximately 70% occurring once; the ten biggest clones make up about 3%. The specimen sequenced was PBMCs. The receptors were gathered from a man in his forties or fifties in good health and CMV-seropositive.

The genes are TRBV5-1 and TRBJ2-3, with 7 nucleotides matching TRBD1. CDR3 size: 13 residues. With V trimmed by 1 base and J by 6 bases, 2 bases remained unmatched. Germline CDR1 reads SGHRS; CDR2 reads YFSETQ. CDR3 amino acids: CASSLSRGDTQYF. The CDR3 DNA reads TGCGCCAGCAGCTTGAGCAGGGGGGATACGCAGTATTTT.

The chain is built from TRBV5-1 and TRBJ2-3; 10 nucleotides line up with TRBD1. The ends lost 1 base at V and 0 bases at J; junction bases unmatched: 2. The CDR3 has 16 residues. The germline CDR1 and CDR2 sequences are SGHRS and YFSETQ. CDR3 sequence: CASSLWDRGSTDTQYF. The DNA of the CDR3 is TGCGCCAGCAGCTTGTGGGACAGGGGAAGCACAGATACGCAGTATTTT. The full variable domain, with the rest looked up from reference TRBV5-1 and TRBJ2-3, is KAGVTQTPRYLIKTRGQQVTLSCSPISGHRSVSWYQQTPGQGLQFLFEYFSETQRNKGNFPGRFSGRQFSNSRSEMNVSTLELGDSALYLCASSLWDRGSTDTQYFGPGTRLTVL.

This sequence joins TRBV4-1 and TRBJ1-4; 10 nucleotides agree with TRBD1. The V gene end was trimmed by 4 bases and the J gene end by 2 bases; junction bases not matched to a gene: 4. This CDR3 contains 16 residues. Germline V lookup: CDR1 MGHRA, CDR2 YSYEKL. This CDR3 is CASSRGTGATNEKLFF. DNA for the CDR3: TGCGCCAGCAGCCGCGGGACAGGGGCTACTAATGAAAAACTGTTTTTT.

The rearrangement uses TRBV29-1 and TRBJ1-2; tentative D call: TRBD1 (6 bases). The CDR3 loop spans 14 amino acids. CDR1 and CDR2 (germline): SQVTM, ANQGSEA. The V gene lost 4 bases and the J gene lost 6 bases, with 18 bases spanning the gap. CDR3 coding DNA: TGCAGCGTTGTAAAGGACAGACTACCCCATGGCTACACCTTC. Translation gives CSVVKDRLPHGYTF.

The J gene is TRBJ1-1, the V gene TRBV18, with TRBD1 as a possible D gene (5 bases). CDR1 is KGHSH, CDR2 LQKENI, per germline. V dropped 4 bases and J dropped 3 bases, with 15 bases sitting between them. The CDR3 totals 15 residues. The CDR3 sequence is CASSRNSGGDTEAFF. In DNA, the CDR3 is TGTGCCAGCTCACGAAATTCCGGGGGGGACACTGAAGCTTTCTTT.

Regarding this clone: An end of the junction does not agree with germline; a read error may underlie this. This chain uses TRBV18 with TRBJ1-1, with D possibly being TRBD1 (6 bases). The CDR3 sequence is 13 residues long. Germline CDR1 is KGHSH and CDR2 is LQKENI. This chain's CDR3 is CASSSADRTDAFF. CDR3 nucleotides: TGTGCCAGCTCATCTGCAGACAGGACTGATGCTTTCTTT.

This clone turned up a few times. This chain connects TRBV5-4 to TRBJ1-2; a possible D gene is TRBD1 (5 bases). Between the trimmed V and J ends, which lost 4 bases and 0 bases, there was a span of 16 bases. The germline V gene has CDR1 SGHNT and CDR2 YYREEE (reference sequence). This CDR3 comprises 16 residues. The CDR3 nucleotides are TGTGCCAGCAGCCCCGGGGGAGATAGCGCTAACTATGGCTACACCTTC. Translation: CASSPGGDSANYGYTF.

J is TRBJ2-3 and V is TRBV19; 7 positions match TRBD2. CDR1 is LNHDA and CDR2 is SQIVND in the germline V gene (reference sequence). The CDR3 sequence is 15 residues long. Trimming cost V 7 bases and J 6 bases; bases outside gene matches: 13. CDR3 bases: TGTGCCAGTACCACGGGGGGACTCCTGAGGGATACGCAGTATTTT. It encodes CASTTGGLLRDTQYF.

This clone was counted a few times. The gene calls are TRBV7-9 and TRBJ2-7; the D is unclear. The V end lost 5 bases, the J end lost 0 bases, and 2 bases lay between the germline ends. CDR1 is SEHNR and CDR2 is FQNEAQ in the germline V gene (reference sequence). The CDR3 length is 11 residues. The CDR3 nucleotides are TGTGCCAGCAGCCACTCCTACGAGCAGTACTTC. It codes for CASSHSYEQYF.

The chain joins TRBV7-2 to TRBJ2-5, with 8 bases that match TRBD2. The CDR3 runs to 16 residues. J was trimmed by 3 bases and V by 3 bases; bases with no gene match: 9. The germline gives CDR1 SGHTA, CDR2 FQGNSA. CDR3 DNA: TGTGCCAGCAGCTTTGTAGGTGGGACTAGGAAAGAGACCCAGTACTTC. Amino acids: CASSFVGGTRKETQYF.

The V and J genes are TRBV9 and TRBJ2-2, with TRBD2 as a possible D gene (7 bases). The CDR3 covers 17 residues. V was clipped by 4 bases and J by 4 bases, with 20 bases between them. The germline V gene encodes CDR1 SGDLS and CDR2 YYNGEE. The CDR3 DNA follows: TGTGCCAGCAGCCCATTAGGTGGGGGGGGCATCACCGGGGAGCTGTTTTTT. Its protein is CASSPLGGGGITGELFF.

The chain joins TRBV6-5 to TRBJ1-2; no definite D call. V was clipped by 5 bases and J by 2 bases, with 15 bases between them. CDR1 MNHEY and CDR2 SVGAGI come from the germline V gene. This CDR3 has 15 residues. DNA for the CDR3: TGTGCCAGCAGTGTACAGTCCAAAAACAACTATGGCTACACCTTC. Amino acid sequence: CASSVQSKNNYGYTF.

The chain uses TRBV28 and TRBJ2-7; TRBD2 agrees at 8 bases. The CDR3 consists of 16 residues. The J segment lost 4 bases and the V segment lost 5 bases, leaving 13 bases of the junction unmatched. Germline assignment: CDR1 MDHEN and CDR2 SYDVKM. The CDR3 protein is CASSPRGDVPPYEQYF. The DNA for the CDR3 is TGTGCCAGCAGTCCGCGGGGGGACGTTCCCCCATACGAGCAGTACTTC.

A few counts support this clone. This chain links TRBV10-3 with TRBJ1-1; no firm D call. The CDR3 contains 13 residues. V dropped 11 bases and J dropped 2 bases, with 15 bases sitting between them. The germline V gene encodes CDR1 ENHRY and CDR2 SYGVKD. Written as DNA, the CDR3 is TGTGCCGGGCCACGGGAGGTTAACACTGAAGCTTTCTTT. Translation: CAGPREVNTEAFF.

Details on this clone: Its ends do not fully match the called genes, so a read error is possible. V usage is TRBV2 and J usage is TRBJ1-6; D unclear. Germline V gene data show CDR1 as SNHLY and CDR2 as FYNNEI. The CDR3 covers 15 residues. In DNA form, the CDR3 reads TGTGCCAGCACGTTTACCGACTCCGATAATTCACCCCTCCACTTT. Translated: CASTFTDSDNSPLHF.

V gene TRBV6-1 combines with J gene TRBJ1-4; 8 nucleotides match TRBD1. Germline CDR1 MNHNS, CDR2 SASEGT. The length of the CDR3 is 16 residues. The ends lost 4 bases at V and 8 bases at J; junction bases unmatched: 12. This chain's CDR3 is CASSGRRETGVEKLFF. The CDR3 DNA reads TGTGCCAGCAGTGGTCGTAGGGAGACAGGGGTGGAAAAACTGTTTTTT.

The CDR3 DNA reads TGCACCAGCAGCCGTAAGGGGCAGTACTCCCACAATGAGCAGTTCTTC. This codes for CTSSRKGQYSHNEQFF. V and J are TRBV1 and TRBJ2-1; TRBD1 is the table's D call, not checked against the DNA. TRBV1 is classified as a pseudogene. CDR3 length: 16 amino acids.

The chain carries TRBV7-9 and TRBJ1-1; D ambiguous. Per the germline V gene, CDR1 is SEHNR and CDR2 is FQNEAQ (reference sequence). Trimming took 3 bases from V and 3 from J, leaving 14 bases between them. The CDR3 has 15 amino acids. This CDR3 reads CASSFDAVAYTEAFF. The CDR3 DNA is TGTGCCAGCAGCTTCGACGCGGTCGCTTACACTGAAGCTTTCTTT.

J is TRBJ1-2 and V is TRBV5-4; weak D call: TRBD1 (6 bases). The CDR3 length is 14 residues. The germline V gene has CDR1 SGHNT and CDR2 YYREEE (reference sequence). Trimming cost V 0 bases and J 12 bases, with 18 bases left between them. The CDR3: CASSLGAGDPINTF. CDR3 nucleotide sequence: TGTGCCAGCAGCTTGGGGGCAGGGGATCCTATAAACACCTTC.

CDR3 residues: CASSLASGGAYNEQFF. The CDR3 bases are TGTGCCAGCAGCTTAGCTAGCGGGGGGGCTTACAATGAGCAGTTCTTC. The rearrangement uses TRBV11-2 and TRBJ2-1; 12 bases are shared with TRBD2. V lost 1 base, J lost 4 bases, and 2 bases stayed unmatched. This CDR3 is built from 16 residues. Germline V CDR1 and CDR2: SGHAT, FQNNGV.

The CDR3 sequence is CASSLAPERGSTEAFF. CDR3 coding DNA: TGTGCCAGCAGCTTGGCCCCAGAGCGGGGATCCACTGAAGCTTTCTTT. The chain carries TRBV5-4 and TRBJ1-1; no clear D. CDR1 and CDR2 from the germline V gene are SGHNT and YYREEE (reference sequence). The V end was cut by 0 bases, the J end by 4 bases, with 16 bases between. The length of the CDR3 is 16 residues.

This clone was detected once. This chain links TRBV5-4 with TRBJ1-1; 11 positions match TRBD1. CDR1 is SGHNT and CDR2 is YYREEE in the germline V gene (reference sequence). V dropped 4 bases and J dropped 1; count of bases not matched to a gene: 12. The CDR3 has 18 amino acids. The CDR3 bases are TGTGCCAGCAGCCCTGGCGGCCGGACAGGGGGCGCGAACACTGAAGCTTTCTTT. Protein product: CASSPGGRTGGANTEAFF.

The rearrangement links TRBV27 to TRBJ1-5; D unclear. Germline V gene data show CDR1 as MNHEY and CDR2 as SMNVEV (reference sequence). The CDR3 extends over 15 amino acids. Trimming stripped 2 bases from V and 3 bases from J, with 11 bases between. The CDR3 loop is CASSLTREHNQPQHF. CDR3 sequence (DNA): TGTGCCAGCAGTTTAACGCGGGAGCACAATCAGCCCCAGCATTTT.